This passage covers 27 T cell receptor beta chains from one sample sequenced in a study of blood T cell repertoires in COVID-19. Only in-frame clones appear in the TCRdb table, and some are missing; sequencing was by immunoSEQ multiplex PCR. The data hold roughly 200,000 clones, with around four fifths observed a single time. Sequencing was performed on peripheral blood. Receptors originate from a woman aged 80 or older with active or convalescent COVID-19.

This chain uses TRBV7-9 with TRBJ1-3; D perhaps matches TRBD1 (5 bases). This CDR3 has 16 residues. V lost 0 bases, J lost 4 bases, and 13 bases lay in between. Germline V gives CDR1 SEHNR, CDR2 FQNEAQ (reference sequence). The CDR3 reads CASSLATQGGGNTIYF. The DNA of the CDR3 is TGTGCCAGCAGCTTAGCCACGCAGGGCGGAGGAAACACCATATATTTT.

The CDR3: CASSLIRPSRAEAFF. As DNA, the CDR3 is TGTGCCAGCAGTTTGATTCGTCCGTCCAGGGCTGAAGCTTTCTTT. The gene calls are TRBV28 and TRBJ1-1, with D possibly TRBD1 on 5 matching bases. Germline V gene lookup returns CDR1 MDHEN and CDR2 SYDVKM. Trimming took off 3 bases at V and 6 bases at J, with 17 bases between the two ends. The CDR3 has 15 residues.

In regard to this clone: At one end the junction does not follow the germline gene, possibly because of a read error. Within the sample, other DNA sequences also encode this same CDR3. The J gene is TRBJ1-2, the V gene TRBV7-9; no clear D gene. The length of the CDR3 is 14 residues. CDR1 SEHNR and CDR2 FQNEAQ come from the germline V gene (reference sequence). CDR3 sequence: CASSLNDGSWGYTF. The CDR3 DNA reads TGTGCCAGTAGCTTAAATGACGGGAGTTGGGGCTACACCTTC.

Worth noting for this clone: Other nucleotide sequences in the sample specify the same CDR3. The chain is built from TRBV10-2 and TRBJ1-5, with unresolved D. This CDR3 contains 14 residues. V was shortened by 0 bases and J by 4 bases, with 7 bases between the two germline ends. Germline V gene sequence: CDR1 WSHSY, CDR2 SAAADI. DNA for the CDR3: TGCGCCAGCAGTGAGTCCGGGGTAAATCAGCCCCAGCATTTT. This encodes CASSESGVNQPQHF.

V and J are TRBV6-5 and TRBJ1-2; 9 bases are a match to TRBD1. The length of the CDR3 is 14 residues. CDR1 is MNHEY, CDR2 SVGAGI, per germline. Unmatched junction bases numbered 12, after V lost 8 bases and J lost 8 bases. The CDR3: CASGPVQGARGYTF. CDR3 in DNA: TGTGCCAGCGGACCCGTACAGGGGGCTCGGGGCTACACCTTC.

This chain uses TRBV5-1 with TRBJ1-1, with 8 bases that match TRBD1. The CDR3 runs 15 residues. Per germline, CDR1 SGHRS and CDR2 YFSETQ. Unmatched junction bases numbered 6, after V lost 4 bases and J lost 1 base. The CDR3 DNA reads TGCGCCAGCAGCCTAATGGACAGGGAGAACACTGAAGCTTTCTTT. The encoded protein is CASSLMDRENTEAFF.

The chain's CDR3 is CAWTDFPLGQGDGYTF. The CDR3 coding sequence is TGTGCCTGGACTGACTTCCCCTTAGGACAGGGGGATGGCTACACCTTC. The genes are TRBV30 and TRBJ1-2, with 10 positions matching TRBD1. The CDR3 totals 16 residues. V lost 4 bases to trimming and J lost 6 bases; unmatched junction nucleotides: 14. Germline CDR1 and CDR2: GTSNPN and SVGIG (reference sequence).

V usage is TRBV9 and J usage is TRBJ2-3; perhaps TRBD2 as D (6 bases). This CDR3 is built from 16 residues. Trimming stripped 4 bases from V and 0 bases from J, with 15 bases between. Germline assignment: CDR1 SGDLS and CDR2 YYNGEE. Written as DNA, the CDR3 is TGTGCCAGCAGCCCCCTGGGGGGACGTAGCACAGATACGCAGTATTTT. It encodes CASSPLGGRSTDTQYF.

The chain employs TRBV6-5 and TRBJ2-1, with 14 bases fitting TRBD2. In germline, CDR1 is MNHEY, CDR2 SVGAGI. The CDR3 has 15 amino acids. J was trimmed by 6 bases and V by 2 bases; bases with no gene match: 0. The CDR3 DNA reads TGTGCCAGCAGTTACGGGACTAGCGGGAGCAATGAGCAGTTCTTC. Translation: CASSYGTSGSNEQFF.

The chain employs TRBV13 and TRBJ2-3; 7 bases line up with TRBD2. Trimming cost V 5 bases and J 1 base; bases outside gene matches: 18. Germline CDR1 and CDR2: PRHDT and FYEKMQ (reference sequence). This CDR3 contains 19 residues. The CDR3 DNA is TGTGCCAGCAGCCTGCGATACTTAGCGGGCCTTGGGGGCACAGATACGCAGTATTTT. It is translated as CASSLRYLAGLGGTDTQYF.

This chain joins TRBV5-1 and TRBJ2-7, with a tentative D call TRBD2 (5 bases). This CDR3 contains 15 residues. Germline V gene sequence: CDR1 SGHRS, CDR2 YFSETQ. The V gene lost 0 bases and the J gene lost 3 bases, with 13 bases spanning the gap. The CDR3 sequence is CASSLEAGRYYEQYF. Written as DNA, the CDR3 is TGCGCCAGCAGCTTGGAGGCGGGCAGATACTACGAGCAGTACTTC.

The genes are TRBV5-6 and TRBJ1-6; D perhaps matches TRBD1 (5 bases). CDR1 SGHDT and CDR2 YYEEEE come from the germline V gene. V was trimmed by 4 bases and J by 11 bases, leaving 13 bases between them. This CDR3 contains 13 residues. CDR3 DNA sequence: TGTGCCAGCAGCCCAGGAAGGGGTCCACCCCTCCACTTT. This sequence encodes CASSPGRGPPLHF.

The chain is built from TRBV11-3 and TRBJ1-1; 8 positions match TRBD1. The V and J ends lost 3 bases and 5 bases, in that order; junction bases with no gene match: 5. CDR1 is SGHNT, CDR2 YENEEA, per germline. CDR3 length: 14 amino acids. CDR3 sequence (DNA): TGTGCCAGCAGCTTCCAGGGGGCAGGGACTGAAGCTTTCTTT. It encodes CASSFQGAGTEAFF.

The chain employs TRBV5-1 and TRBJ2-7; 13 bases line up with TRBD2. Germline lookup yields CDR1 SGHRS and CDR2 YFSETQ. Trimming cost V 4 bases and J 2 bases; bases outside gene matches: 3. The CDR3 length is 15 residues. The CDR3 coding sequence is TGCGCCAGCAGCATCACTAGCGGGAGGGCCTACGAGCAGTACTTC. Protein product: CASSITSGRAYEQYF.

This chain connects TRBV18 to TRBJ1-1; no clear D. The CDR3 consists of 15 residues. Trimming pared 3 bases from V and 4 bases from J, leaving 15 bases between. Germline V CDR1 and CDR2: KGHSH, LQKENI. The CDR3: CASSPFEAQGTEAFF. The CDR3 nucleotides read TGTGCCAGCTCACCCTTCGAGGCGCAAGGCACTGAAGCTTTCTTT.

This clone was picked up a small number of times. The chain joins TRBV24-1 to TRBJ1-2; 8 bases align to TRBD1. J lost 4 bases, V lost 3 bases, and 9 bases had no gene match. Looked up from germline, CDR1 is KGHDR and CDR2 is SFDVKD. This CDR3 contains 16 residues. The CDR3: CATSDPGTGGSYGYTF. In DNA form, the CDR3 reads TGTGCCACCAGTGATCCCGGGACAGGAGGGTCCTATGGCTACACCTTC.

The chain joins TRBV7-6 to TRBJ2-1; 7 bases align to TRBD2. The J segment lost 4 bases and the V segment lost 0 bases, leaving 0 bases of the junction unmatched. Germline assignment: CDR1 SGHVS and CDR2 FNYEAQ. This CDR3 spans 14 amino acids. The CDR3 DNA reads as TGTGCCAGCAGCTTAGCGGGGGGGTACAATGAGCAGTTCTTC. It specifies CASSLAGGYNEQFF.

This chain links TRBV7-2 with TRBJ2-5, with D possibly matching TRBD2 (7 bases). Germline CDR1 SGHTA, CDR2 FQGNSA. This CDR3 region has 16 residues. Trimming cost V 5 bases and J 3 bases, with 19 bases left between them. The CDR3 region is CASSPRRGAGEETQYF. The DNA for the CDR3 is TGTGCCAGCAGCCCGCGACGGGGGGCGGGAGAAGAGACCCAGTACTTC. The full variable domain, completed using reference TRBV7-2 and TRBJ2-5, is GAGVSQSPSNKVTEKGKDVELRCDPISGHTALYWYRQSLGQGLEFLIYFQGNSAPDKSGLPSDRFSAERTGGSVSTLTIQRTQQEDSAVYLCASSPRRGAGEETQYFGPGTRLLVL.

This clone appeared a single time. This chain links TRBV11-2 with TRBJ2-3, with D tentatively TRBD2 (6 bases). This CDR3 has 16 amino acids. From germline, CDR1 is SGHAT and CDR2 FQNNGV. V lost 2 bases and J 6 bases, leaving 18 bases between the germline ends. The DNA for the CDR3 is TGTGCCAGCAGCTTATACCGGGACTCCCTGCCGGATACGCAGTATTTT. This translates into CASSLYRDSLPDTQYF.

J is TRBJ2-6 and V is TRBV19, with D maybe TRBD1 (5 bases). CDR1 is LNHDA, CDR2 SQIVND, per germline (reference sequence). The CDR3 covers 15 residues. V dropped 4 bases and J dropped 4 bases, with 11 bases sitting between them. This CDR3 reads CASSSQGAGANVLTF. In DNA form, the CDR3 reads TGTGCCAGTAGTAGCCAGGGTGCCGGGGCCAACGTCCTGACTTTC. Variable domain in full (rest from reference TRBV19 and TRBJ2-6): DGGITQSPKYLFRKEGQNVTLSCEQNLNHDAMYWYRQDPGQGLRLIYYSQIVNDFQKGDIAEGYSVSREKKESFPLTVTSAQKNPTAFYLCASSSQGAGANVLTFGAGSRLTVL.

For this clone: This specimen includes other DNA sequences encoding the same CDR3. The rearrangement uses TRBV3-1 (or the pseudogene TRBV3-2) and TRBJ1-2, with D unclear. The CDR3 spans 11 residues. V shed 4 bases and J shed 8 bases, with 8 bases lying between them. Germline CDR1 LGHDT, CDR2 YNNKEL (reference sequence). The CDR3 loop reads CASSRGYGYTF. CDR3 sequence (DNA): TGTGCCAGCAGCCGAGGGTACGGCTACACCTTC.

This chain joins TRBV5-1 and TRBJ2-7; 10 bases match TRBD1. Germline CDR1 SGHRS, CDR2 YFSETQ. V shed 4 bases and J 5 bases; nucleotides not matched to a gene: 6. The CDR3 loop spans 14 amino acids. The CDR3 protein is CASSPDRGNDEQYF. CDR3 in DNA: TGCGCCAGCAGCCCGGACAGGGGGAATGACGAGCAGTACTTC.

The rearrangement links TRBV18 to TRBJ2-7, with TRBD2 identical over 7 bases. Trimming removed 0 bases from V and 2 bases from J; junction bases left unmatched: 7. Germline CDR1 reads KGHSH; CDR2 reads LQKENI. The CDR3 loop spans 16 amino acids. CDR3 sequence (DNA): TGTGCCAGCTCACCACCGAGGCAGCGGGGTGCCTACGAGCAGTACTTC. Amino acids: CASSPPRQRGAYEQYF. The full variable domain, completed using reference TRBV18 and TRBJ2-7, is NAGVMQNPRHLVRRRGQEARLRCSPMKGHSHVYWYRQLPEEGLKFMVYLQKENIIDESGMPKERFSAEFPKEGPSILRIQQVVRGDSAAYFCASSPPRQRGAYEQYFGPGTRLTVT.

The chain couples TRBV3-1 (or the pseudogene TRBV3-2) to TRBJ1-6, with 11 nucleotides matching TRBD1. The length of the CDR3 is 14 residues. J gave up 9 bases and V 4 bases, and 2 bases lay outside the gene matches. CDR1 and CDR2 from the germline V gene are LGHDT and YNNKEL (reference sequence). The CDR3 spells CASSPGQGGSPLHF. For the CDR3, the DNA is TGTGCCAGCAGCCCGGGACAGGGGGGTTCACCCCTCCACTTT.

V usage is TRBV9 and J usage is TRBJ2-7, with D perhaps matching TRBD2 (7 bases). The CDR3 loop spans 16 amino acids. Germline V CDR1 and CDR2: SGDLS, YYNGEE. V was cut by 4 bases and J by 2 bases, with 19 bases left in between. This CDR3 is CASSRQGGGRPYEQYF. The CDR3 DNA reads TGTGCCAGCAGCCGCCAGGGAGGGGGGAGGCCCTACGAGCAGTACTTC.

This sequence joins TRBV13 and TRBJ2-6; no clear D gene. With 2 bases removed from V and 0 bases from J, the gap between germline ends came to 14 bases. Germline V gene lookup returns CDR1 PRHDT and CDR2 FYEKMQ (reference sequence). The length of the CDR3 is 18 residues. The CDR3 coding sequence is TGTGCCAGCAGCTTAAGAGTCGATATGCCCTCTGGGGCCAACGTCCTGACTTTC. Its protein is CASSLRVDMPSGANVLTF.

The rearrangement links TRBV2 to TRBJ1-5; 7 nucleotides line up with TRBD1. The CDR3 runs 14 residues. The V gene end was trimmed by 4 bases and the J gene end by 4 bases; junction bases not matched to a gene: 4. The germline gives CDR1 SNHLY, CDR2 FYNNEI. CDR3 nucleotides: TGTGCCAGCAGTGGGGACAGAGATAATCAGCCCCAGCATTTT. It specifies CASSGDRDNQPQHF.